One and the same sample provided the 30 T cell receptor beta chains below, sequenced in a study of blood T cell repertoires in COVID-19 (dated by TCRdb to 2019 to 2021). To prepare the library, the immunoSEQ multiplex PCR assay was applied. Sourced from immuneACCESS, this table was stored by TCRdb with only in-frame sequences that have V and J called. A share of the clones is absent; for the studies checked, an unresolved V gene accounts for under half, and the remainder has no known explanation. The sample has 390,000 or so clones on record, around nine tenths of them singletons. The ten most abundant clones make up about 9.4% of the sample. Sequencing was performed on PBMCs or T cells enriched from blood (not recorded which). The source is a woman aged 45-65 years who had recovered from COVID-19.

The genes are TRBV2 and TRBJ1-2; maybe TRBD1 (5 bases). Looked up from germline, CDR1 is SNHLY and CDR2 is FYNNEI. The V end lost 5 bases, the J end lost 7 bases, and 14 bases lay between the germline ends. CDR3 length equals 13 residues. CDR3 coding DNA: TGTGCCAGCAGTTGGGGGGGGACTGGTGGCTACACCTTC. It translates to CASSWGGTGGYTF. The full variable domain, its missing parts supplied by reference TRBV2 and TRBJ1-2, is EPEVTQTPSHQVTQMGQEVILRCVPISNHLYFYWYRQILGQKVEFLVSFYNNEISEKSEIFDDQFSVERPDGSNFTLKIRSTKLEDSAMYFCASSWGGTGGYTFGSGTRLTVV.

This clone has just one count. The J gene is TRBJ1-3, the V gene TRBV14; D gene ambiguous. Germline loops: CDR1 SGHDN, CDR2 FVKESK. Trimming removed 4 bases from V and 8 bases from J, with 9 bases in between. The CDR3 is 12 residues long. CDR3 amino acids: CASSRSLDTIYF. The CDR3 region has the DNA TGTGCCAGCAGCCGAAGCTTGGACACCATATATTTT.

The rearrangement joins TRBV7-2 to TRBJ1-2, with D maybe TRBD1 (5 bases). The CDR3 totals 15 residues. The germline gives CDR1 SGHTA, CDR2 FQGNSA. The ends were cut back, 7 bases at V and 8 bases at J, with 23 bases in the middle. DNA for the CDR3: TGTGCCAGCACGGTCAGGGCCGGCCCCCAGAGGGGCTACACCTTC. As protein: CASTVRAGPQRGYTF.

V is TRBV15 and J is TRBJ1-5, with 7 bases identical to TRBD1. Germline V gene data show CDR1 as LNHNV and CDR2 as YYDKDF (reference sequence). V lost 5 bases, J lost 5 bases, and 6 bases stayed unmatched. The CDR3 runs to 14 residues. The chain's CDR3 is CATSRWDRDQPQHF. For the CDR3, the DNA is TGTGCCACCAGCCGCTGGGACAGAGATCAGCCCCAGCATTTT. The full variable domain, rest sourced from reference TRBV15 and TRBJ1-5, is DAMVIQNPRYQVTQFGKPVTLSCSQTLNHNVMYWYQQKSSQAPKLLFHYYDKDFNNEADTPDNFQSRRPNTSFCFLDIRSPGLGDTAMYLCATSRWDRDQPQHFGDGTRLSIL.

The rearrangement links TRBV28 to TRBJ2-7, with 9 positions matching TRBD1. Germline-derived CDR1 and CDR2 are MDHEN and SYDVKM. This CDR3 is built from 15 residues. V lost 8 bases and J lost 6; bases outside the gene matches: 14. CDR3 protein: CASWGPGTGTREQYF. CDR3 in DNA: TGTGCCAGCTGGGGGCCCGGGACAGGGACTCGCGAGCAGTACTTC.

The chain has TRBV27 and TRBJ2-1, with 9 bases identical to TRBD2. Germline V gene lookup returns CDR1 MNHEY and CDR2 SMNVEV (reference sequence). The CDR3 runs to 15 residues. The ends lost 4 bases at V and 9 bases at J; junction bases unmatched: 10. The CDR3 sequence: CASSSAGGPVGEQFF. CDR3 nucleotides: TGTGCCAGCAGTTCCGCGGGGGGGCCGGTTGGTGAGCAGTTCTTC.

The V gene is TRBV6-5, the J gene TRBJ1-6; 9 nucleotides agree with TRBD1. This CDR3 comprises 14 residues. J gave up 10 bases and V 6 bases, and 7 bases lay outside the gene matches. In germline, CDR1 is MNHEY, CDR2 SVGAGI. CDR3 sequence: CASRGQGVQSPLHF. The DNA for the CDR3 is TGTGCCAGCAGGGGACAGGGCGTCCAATCACCCCTCCACTTT.

The chain's CDR3 is CASRALRGTEAFF. The DNA for the CDR3 is TGTGCCAGCAGAGCCCTCAGAGGCACTGAAGCTTTCTTT. The chain employs TRBV12-3 or TRBV12-4 and TRBJ1-1, with D uncertain. Trimming removed 6 bases at V and 4 bases at J, with 12 bases between. The CDR3 is made up of 13 amino acids.

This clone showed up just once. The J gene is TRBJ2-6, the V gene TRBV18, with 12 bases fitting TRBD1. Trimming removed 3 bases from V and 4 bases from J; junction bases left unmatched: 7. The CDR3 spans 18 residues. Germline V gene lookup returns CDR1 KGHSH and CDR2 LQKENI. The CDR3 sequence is CASSPPGTGGSGANVLTF. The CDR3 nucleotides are TGTGCCAGCTCACCGCCCGGGACAGGGGGCTCGGGGGCCAACGTCCTGACTTTC.

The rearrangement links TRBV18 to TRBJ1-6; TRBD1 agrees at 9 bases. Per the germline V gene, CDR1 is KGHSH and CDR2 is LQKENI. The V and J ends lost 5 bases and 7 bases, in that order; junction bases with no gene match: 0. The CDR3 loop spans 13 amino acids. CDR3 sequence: CASSGQGNSPLHF. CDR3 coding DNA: TGTGCCAGCTCAGGACAGGGGAATTCACCCCTCCACTTT. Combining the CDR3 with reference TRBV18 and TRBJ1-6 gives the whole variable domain NAGVMQNPRHLVRRRGQEARLRCSPMKGHSHVYWYRQLPEEGLKFMVYLQKENIIDESGMPKERFSAEFPKEGPSILRIQQVVRGDSAAYFCASSGQGNSPLHFGNGTRLTVT.

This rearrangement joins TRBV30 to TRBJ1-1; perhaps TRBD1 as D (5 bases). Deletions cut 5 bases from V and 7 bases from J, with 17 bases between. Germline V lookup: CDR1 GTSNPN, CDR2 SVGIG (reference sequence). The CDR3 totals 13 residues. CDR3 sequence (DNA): TGTGCCTGGGAGAACGCCGGGAGGGGTGAAGCTTTCTTT. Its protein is CAWENAGRGEAFF.

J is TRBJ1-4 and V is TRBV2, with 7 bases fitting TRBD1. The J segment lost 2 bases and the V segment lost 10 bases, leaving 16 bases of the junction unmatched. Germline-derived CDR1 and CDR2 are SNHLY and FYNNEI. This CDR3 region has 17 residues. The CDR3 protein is CATRGIRGTGTNEKLFF. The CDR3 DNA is TGTGCCACCAGGGGAATCAGGGGGACGGGGACTAATGAAAAACTGTTTTTT.

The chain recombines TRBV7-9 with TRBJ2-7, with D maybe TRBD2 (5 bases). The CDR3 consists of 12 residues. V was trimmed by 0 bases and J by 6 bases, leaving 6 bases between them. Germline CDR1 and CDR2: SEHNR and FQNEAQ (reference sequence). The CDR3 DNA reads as TGTGCCAGCAGCTTAGCGCGGGCCGAGCAGTACTTC. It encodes CASSLARAEQYF.

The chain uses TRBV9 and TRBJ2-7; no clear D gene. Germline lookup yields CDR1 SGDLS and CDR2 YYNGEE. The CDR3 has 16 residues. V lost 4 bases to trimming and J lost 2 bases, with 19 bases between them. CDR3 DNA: TGTGCCAGCAGCATAGAACCTACTTTCCTCGCCTACGAGCAGTACTTC. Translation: CASSIEPTFLAYEQYF.

The CDR3 region is CASSQDERVSYNEQFF. CDR3 in DNA: TGTGCCAGCAGCCAAGATGAGCGAGTATCCTACAATGAGCAGTTCTTC. This chain connects TRBV3-1 (or the pseudogene TRBV3-2) to TRBJ2-1; D unresolved. This CDR3 spans 16 amino acids. Germline CDR1 and CDR2: LGHDT and YNNKEL (reference sequence). Trimming pared 0 bases from V and 1 base from J, leaving 10 bases between.

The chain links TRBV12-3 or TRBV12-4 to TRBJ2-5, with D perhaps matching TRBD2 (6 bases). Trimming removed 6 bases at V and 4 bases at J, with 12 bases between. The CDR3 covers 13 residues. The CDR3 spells CASSPGGPETQYF. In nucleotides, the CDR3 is TGTGCCAGCAGCCCTGGAGGGCCAGAGACCCAGTACTTC.

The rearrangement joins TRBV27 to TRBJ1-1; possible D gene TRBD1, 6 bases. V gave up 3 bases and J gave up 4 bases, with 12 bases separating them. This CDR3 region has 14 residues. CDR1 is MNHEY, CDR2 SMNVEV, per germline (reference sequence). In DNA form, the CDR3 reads TGTGCCAGCAGTTTCCAGGGGTTGAGCACTGAAGCTTTCTTT. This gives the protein CASSFQGLSTEAFF.

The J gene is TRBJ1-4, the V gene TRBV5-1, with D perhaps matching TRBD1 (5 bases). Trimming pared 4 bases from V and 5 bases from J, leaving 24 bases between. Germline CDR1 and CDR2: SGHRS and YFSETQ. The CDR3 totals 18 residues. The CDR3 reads CASSPSYTLVGRNEKLFF. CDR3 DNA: TGCGCCAGCAGCCCTTCTTATACGCTGGTGGGGCGAAATGAAAAACTGTTTTTT.

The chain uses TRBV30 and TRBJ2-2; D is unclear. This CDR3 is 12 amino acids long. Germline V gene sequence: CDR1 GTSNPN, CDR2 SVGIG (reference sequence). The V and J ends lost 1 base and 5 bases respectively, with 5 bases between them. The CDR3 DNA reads TGTGCCTGGAGTGCGGGTACCGGGGAGCTGTTTTTT. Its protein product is CAWSAGTGELFF.

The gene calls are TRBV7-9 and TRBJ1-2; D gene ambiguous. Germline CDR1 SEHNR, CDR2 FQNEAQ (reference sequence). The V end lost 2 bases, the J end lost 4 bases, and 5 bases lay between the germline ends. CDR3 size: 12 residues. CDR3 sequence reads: CASSLYSYGYTF. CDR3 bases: TGTGCCAGCAGCTTATATAGCTATGGCTACACCTTC.

The CDR3 DNA follows: TGTGCCAGCAGTTCGGACAGGGGAGGTGGAAACACCATATATTTT. Its protein is CASSSDRGGGNTIYF. The chain joins TRBV6-6 to TRBJ1-3; 9 bases are a match to TRBD1. The CDR3 has 15 residues. In germline, CDR1 is MNHNY, CDR2 SVGAGI (reference sequence). With 4 bases clipped from V and 3 bases from J, the junction kept 4 bases outside the gene matches.

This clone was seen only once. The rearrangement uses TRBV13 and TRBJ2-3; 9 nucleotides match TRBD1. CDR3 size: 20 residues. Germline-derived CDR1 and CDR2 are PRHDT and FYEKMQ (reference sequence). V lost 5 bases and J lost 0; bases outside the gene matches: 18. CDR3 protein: CASSQPPRDREWTSTDTQYF. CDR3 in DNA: TGTGCCAGCAGCCAGCCCCCCCGGGACAGGGAATGGACTAGCACAGATACGCAGTATTTT.

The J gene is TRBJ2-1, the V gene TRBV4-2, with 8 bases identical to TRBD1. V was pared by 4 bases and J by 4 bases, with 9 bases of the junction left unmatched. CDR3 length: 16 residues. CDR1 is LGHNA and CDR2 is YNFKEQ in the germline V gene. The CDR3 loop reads CASSPQGEPFYNEQFF. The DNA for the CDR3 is TGTGCCAGCAGCCCACAGGGGGAGCCCTTTTACAATGAGCAGTTCTTC.

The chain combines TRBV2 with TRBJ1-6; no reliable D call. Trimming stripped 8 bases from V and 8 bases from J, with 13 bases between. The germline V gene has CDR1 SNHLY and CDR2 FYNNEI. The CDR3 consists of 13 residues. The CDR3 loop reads CASGVERDSPLHF. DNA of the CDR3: TGTGCCAGCGGAGTCGAGCGGGATTCACCCCTCCACTTT.

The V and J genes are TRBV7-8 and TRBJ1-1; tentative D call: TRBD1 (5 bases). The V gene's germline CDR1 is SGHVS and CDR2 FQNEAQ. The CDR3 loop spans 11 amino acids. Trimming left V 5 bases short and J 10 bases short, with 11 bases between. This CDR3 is CASSPPGGAFF. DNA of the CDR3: TGTGCCAGCAGCCCCCCCGGGGGAGCTTTCTTT.

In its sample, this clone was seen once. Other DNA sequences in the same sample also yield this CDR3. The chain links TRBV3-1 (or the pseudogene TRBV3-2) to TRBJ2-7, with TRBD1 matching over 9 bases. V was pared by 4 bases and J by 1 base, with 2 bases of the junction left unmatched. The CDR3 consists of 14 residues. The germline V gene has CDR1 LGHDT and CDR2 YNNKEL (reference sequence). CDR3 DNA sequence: TGTGCCAGCAGCCTAGGGACAGGGTCCTACGAGCAGTACTTC. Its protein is CASSLGTGSYEQYF.

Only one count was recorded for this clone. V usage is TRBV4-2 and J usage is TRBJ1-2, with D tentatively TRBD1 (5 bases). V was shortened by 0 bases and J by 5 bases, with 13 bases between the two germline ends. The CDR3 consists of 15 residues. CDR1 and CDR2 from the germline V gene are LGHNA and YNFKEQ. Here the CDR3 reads CASSQDLGQSYGYTF. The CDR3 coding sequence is TGTGCCAGCAGCCAAGATCTGGGGCAGTCTTATGGCTACACCTTC.

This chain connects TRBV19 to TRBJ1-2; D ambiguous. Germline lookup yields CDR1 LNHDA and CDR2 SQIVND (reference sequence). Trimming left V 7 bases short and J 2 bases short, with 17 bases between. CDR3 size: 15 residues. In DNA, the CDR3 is TGTGCCAGTACCGACAAGTGGGCAGCCAACTATGGCTACACCTTC. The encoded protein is CASTDKWAANYGYTF.

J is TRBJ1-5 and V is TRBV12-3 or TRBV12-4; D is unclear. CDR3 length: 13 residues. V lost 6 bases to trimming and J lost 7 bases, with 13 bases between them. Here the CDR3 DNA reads TGTGCCAGCAGAGCGGCCAAAACGCAGCCCCAGCATTTT. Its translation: CASRAAKTQPQHF.

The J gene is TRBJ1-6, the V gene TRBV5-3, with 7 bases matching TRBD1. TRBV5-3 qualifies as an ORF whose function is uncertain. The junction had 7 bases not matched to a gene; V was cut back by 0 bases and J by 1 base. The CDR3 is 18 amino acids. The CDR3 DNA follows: TGTGCCAGAAGCTTGGCCAGGGGGTTGAGGTCCTATAATTCACCCCTCCACTTT. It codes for CARSLARGLRSYNSPLHF.